The 14 T cell receptor beta chains given below trace back to one sample, sequenced in a study of T-cell reconstitution after alpha-beta-depleted transplantation in children. It was with unique molecular identifiers that the TCRbeta library was prepared. TCRdb reanalysed the PCR reads using MiXCR and keeps one entry per CDR3 protein. The sample lists over 200,000 distinct CDR3 sequences; around 10% were seen once. The input for sequencing was PBMCs from the stem cell graft donor, taken from the stem cell graft. The source is a human donor who donated a stem cell graft to a child with acute lymphoblastic leukemia.

The chain combines TRBV27 with TRBJ1-1; D unclear. V was pared by 5 bases and J by 1 base, with 23 bases between. The germline V gene encodes CDR1 MNHEY and CDR2 SMNVEV (reference sequence). The CDR3 spans 18 residues. The CDR3 is CASSTSRGGVIGNTEAFF. In nucleotides, the CDR3 is TGTGCCAGCAGTACCAGCCGGGGTGGGGTGATTGGGAACACTGAAGCTTTCTTT.

The sample holds one count of this clonotype. Being one base from a much bigger clone, this may be a read error. The rearrangement links TRBV7-2 to TRBJ2-5, with unresolved D. This CDR3 contains 13 residues. Germline V CDR1 and CDR2: SGHTA, FQGNSA. The CDR3 region is CASSFGREETEYF. In DNA form, the CDR3 reads TGTGCCAGCAGCTTCGGACGAGAAGAGACCGAGTACTTC.

This clonotype was seen many times. The rearrangement links TRBV12-3 or TRBV12-4 to TRBJ1-1; D is perhaps TRBD1 (5 bases). The V end was cut by 5 bases, the J end by 1 base, with 8 bases between. The CDR3 sequence is 13 residues long. CDR3 bases: TGTGCCAGCAGTCCCGGGACGAACACTGAAGCTTTCTTT. It specifies CASSPGTNTEAFF.

The J gene is TRBJ2-1, the V gene TRBV3-1; the D gene could be TRBD1 or TRBD2 (5 bases each). In germline, CDR1 is LGHDT, CDR2 YNNKEL (reference sequence). The CDR3 is 12 amino acids. Trimming removed 0 bases at V and 15 bases at J, with 12 bases between. CDR3 bases: TGTGCCAGCAGCCAAGATCCGGGGCTAAGGTTCTTC. This translates into CASSQDPGLRFF.

This clonotype was found many times. A junction end diverges from the germline sequence, so it may reflect a read error. The genes are TRBV12-3 or TRBV12-4 and TRBJ1-5; D gene ambiguous. This CDR3 comprises 14 residues. CDR3: CASRLGQSNQPQHF. The CDR3 region has the DNA TGTGCCAGCAGGTTAGGGCAGAGTAATCAGCCCCAGCATTTT.

There are many counts of this clonotype. The V and J genes are TRBV7-6 and TRBJ1-3; D might be TRBD1 (5 bases). This CDR3 has 14 amino acids. Germline assignment: CDR1 SGHVS and CDR2 FNYEAQ. Trimming removed 4 bases from V and 5 bases from J, with 12 bases in between. CDR3 region: CASSSAGQRNTIYF. CDR3 nucleotide sequence: TGTGCCAGCAGCTCGGCGGGGCAGAGAAACACCATATATTTT.

Turning to this clonotype: One end of the junction does not line up with germline, which may come from a read error. The V gene is TRBV5-1, the J gene TRBJ1-2; D is possibly TRBD1 (5 bases). CDR3 length: 11 residues. CDR1 and CDR2 from the germline V gene are SGHRS and YFSETQ. CDR3 amino acids: CASGLGDGYTF. Here the CDR3 DNA reads TGCGCCAGCGGCTTGGGGGATGGCTACACCTTC.

The chain joins TRBV7-2 to TRBJ1-2; no reliable D call. V lost 4 bases and J lost 2, with 8 bases in between. This CDR3 comprises 13 residues. CDR1 is SGHTA and CDR2 is FQGNSA in the germline V gene. The CDR3 region has the DNA TGTGCCAGCAGCTCGTACACCAACTATGGCTACACCTTC. It codes for CASSSYTNYGYTF.

This clonotype was counted a few times. The chain links TRBV5-1 to TRBJ2-1; TRBD2 aligns across 7 bases. V dropped 0 bases and J dropped 7; count of bases not matched to a gene: 7. This CDR3 comprises 15 residues. Germline-derived CDR1 and CDR2 are SGHRS and YFSETQ. DNA for the CDR3: TGCGCCAGCAGCTTGGCCGGGGGGATCAGAAATGAGCAGTTCTTC. This translates into CASSLAGGIRNEQFF.

This chain links TRBV5-1 with TRBJ2-5, with D possibly being TRBD2 (6 bases). Germline CDR1 reads SGHRS; CDR2 reads YFSETQ. V dropped 3 bases and J dropped 7 bases, with 13 bases sitting between them. This CDR3 has 13 amino acids. CDR3 amino acids: CASSYGEGGTQYF. The CDR3 DNA reads as TGCGCCAGCAGCTACGGAGAGGGAGGGACCCAGTACTTC.

This clonotype was seen a handful of times. The rearrangement links TRBV12-3 or TRBV12-4 to TRBJ1-1, with D possibly being TRBD1 (5 bases). The CDR3 is made up of 14 amino acids. The V gene lost 7 bases and the J gene lost 4 bases, with 16 bases spanning the gap. CDR3 nucleotide sequence: TGTGCCAGCACCGTGGGGGGGGACGGCACTGAAGCTTTCTTT. The encoded protein is CASTVGGDGTEAFF.

This clonotype turned up a few times. The chain is built from TRBV20-1 and TRBJ2-5; 7 nucleotides agree with TRBD2. Germline loops: CDR1 DFQATT, CDR2 SNEGSKA (reference sequence). This CDR3 is 13 amino acids long. Trimming at V came to 1 base and at J to 4 bases, leaving 3 bases not matched to a gene. The CDR3 sequence is CSARAGGIETQYF. The CDR3 DNA sequence: TGCAGTGCTAGAGCGGGGGGAATAGAGACCCAGTACTTC.

There are many counts of this clonotype. The chain is built from TRBV9 and TRBJ2-3, with 7 bases fitting TRBD2. CDR3 length: 15 residues. Germline trimming cut 0 bases from V and 5 bases from J; bases unmatched to any gene: 6. CDR1 is SGDLS and CDR2 is YYNGEE in the germline V gene. CDR3 nucleotide sequence: TGTGCCAGCAGCGTAGTTGGGGGGGTGGAAGATACGCAGTATTTT. It yields the protein CASSVVGGVEDTQYF.

This clonotype has a count of ten or more. J is TRBJ2-4 and V is TRBV20-1; D is uncertain. The CDR3 covers 14 residues. Germline CDR1 reads DFQATT; CDR2 reads SNEGSKA (reference sequence). V lost 5 bases and J lost 1, with 12 bases in between. The CDR3 loop is CSADLDWAKNIQYF. The CDR3 DNA reads TGCAGTGCTGACCTTGACTGGGCCAAAAACATTCAGTACTTC.